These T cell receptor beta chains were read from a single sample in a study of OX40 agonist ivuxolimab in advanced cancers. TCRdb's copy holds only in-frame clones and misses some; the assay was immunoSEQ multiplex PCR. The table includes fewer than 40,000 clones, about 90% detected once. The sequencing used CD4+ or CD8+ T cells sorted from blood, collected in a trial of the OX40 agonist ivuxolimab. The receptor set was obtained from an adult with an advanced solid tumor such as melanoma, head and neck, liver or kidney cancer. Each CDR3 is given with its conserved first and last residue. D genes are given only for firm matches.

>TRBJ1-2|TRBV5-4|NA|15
TGTGCCAGCAGCTTGGATACAGTCCCCTCCTATGGCTACACCTTC
CASSLDTVPSYGYTF
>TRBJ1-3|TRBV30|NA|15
TGTGCCTGGAGTTTGGACAGTAACTCTGGAAACACCATATATTTT
CAWSLDSNSGNTIYF
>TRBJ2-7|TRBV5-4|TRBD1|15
TGTGCCAGCAGCTCGGGACAGGGGATTTTCGACGAGCAGTACTTC
CASSSGQGIFDEQYF
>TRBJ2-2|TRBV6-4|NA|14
TGTGCCAGCAGTGCGGGGACGAACACCGGGGAGCTGTTTTTT
CASSAGTNTGELFF
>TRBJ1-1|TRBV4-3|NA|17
TGCGCCAGCAGCCAAGATCGAATGACAGTGGCGAGGACTGAAGCTTTCTTT
CASSQDRMTVARTEAFF
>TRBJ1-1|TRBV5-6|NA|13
TGTGCCAGCAGCTTTTCGCAAAACACTGAAGCTTTCTTT
CASSFSQNTEAFF
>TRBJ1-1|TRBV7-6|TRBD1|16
TGTGCCAGCAGCTGGGGGACAGGAGTGGGGAACACTGAAGCTTTCTTT
CASSWGTGVGNTEAFF
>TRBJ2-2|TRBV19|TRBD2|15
TGTGCCAGTAGTCCCGCGGGGGCGAACACCGGGGAGCTGTTTTTT
CASSPAGANTGELFF
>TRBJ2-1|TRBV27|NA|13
TGTGCCAGCAACCCGAGGGGCGACAATGAGCAGTTCTTC
CASNPRGDNEQFF
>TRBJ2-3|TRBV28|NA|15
TGTGCCAGCAGTTTGAGGCAGTCCGGCACAGATACGCAGTATTTT
CASSLRQSGTDTQYF